This T cell receptor (beta chain) was recovered during a study of T cell changes during pregnancy in multiple sclerosis. Only in-frame clones appear in the TCRdb table, and some are missing; sequencing was by immunoSEQ multiplex PCR. The sample shows tens of thousands of clones, roughly 90% of them seen only once. This material consisted of peripheral blood, taken in the second trimester of pregnancy. The receptor was isolated from a female donor with multiple sclerosis, enrolled in a pregnancy study.

The CDR3 protein is CASSSGLAGVGPREQFF. The DNA for the CDR3 is TGTGCCAGCAGCTCGGGACTAGCGGGAGTAGGACCCAGGGAGCAGTTCTTC. This chain joins TRBV7-9 and TRBJ2-1; 14 bases fit TRBD2. V lost 4 bases and J lost 10; bases outside the gene matches: 12. Germline CDR1 and CDR2: SEHNR and FQNEAQ (reference sequence). This CDR3 comprises 17 residues.